Listed below are T cell receptor beta chains from one sample, sequenced in a study of T-cell reconstitution after alpha-beta-depleted transplantation in children. TCRdb independently ran MiXCR on the PCR reads; one entry per CDR3 protein. The table includes roughly 50,000 distinct CDR3 sequences, 44% detected once. Specimen: PBMCs, mostly from graft donor cells, collected 360 days after TCRalphabeta/CD19-depleted stem cell transplant. The receptor source for this set is a male patient aged 10 to 17 who had a stem cell transplant for acute lymphoblastic leukemia, so the T cells may come from the graft donor. CDR3s include the opening cysteine and the closing phenylalanine or tryptophan. The order of the fields is V gene, D gene, clone size, J gene, CDR3 DNA, CDR3 protein. D genes are given only for firm matches. Clone size is stated in some rows and not others, as once, few, many or a class when expanded.

v_gene: TRBV19
d_gene: TRBD1
abundance: few
j_gene: TRBJ2-4
CDR3nt: TGTGCCAGTAGTATGGGGACAGGTTACATTCAGTACTTC
CDR3aa: CASSMGTGYIQYF

v_gene: TRBV5-1
d_gene: TRBD1
abundance: -
j_gene: TRBJ2-5
CDR3nt: TGCGCCAGCAGCTTGGGGGACAGGGAGGTAGAGACCCAGTACTTC
CDR3aa: CASSLGDREVETQYF

v_gene: TRBV28
d_gene: -
abundance: -
j_gene: TRBJ2-1
CDR3nt: TGTGCCAGCAGCCACCTCGGGGTACGGTACAATGAGCAGTTCTTC
CDR3aa: CASSHLGVRYNEQFF

v_gene: TRBV28
d_gene: TRBD2
abundance: -
j_gene: TRBJ2-3
CDR3nt: TGTGCCACCGAACAACTAGCGGGAGCGGATACGCAGTATTTT
CDR3aa: CATEQLAGADTQYF

v_gene: TRBV6-5
d_gene: TRBD1
abundance: -
j_gene: TRBJ2-6
CDR3nt: TGTGCCAGCAGTTACTCGATTAGGGGGCGCCGGGCGGGGGCCAACGTCCTGACTTTC
CDR3aa: CASSYSIRGRRAGANVLTF

v_gene: TRBV12-3/TRBV12-4
d_gene: -
abundance: -
j_gene: TRBJ2-6
CDR3nt: TGTGCCAGCAGTTTCGAGGGGTATGGGGCCAACGTCCTGACTTTC
CDR3aa: CASSFEGYGANVLTF

v_gene: TRBV13
d_gene: -
abundance: -
j_gene: TRBJ2-3
CDR3nt: TGTGCCAGCAGCTTAGACCCGGGACTGAATACGCAGTATTTT
CDR3aa: CASSLDPGLNTQYF

v_gene: TRBV24-1
d_gene: TRBD2
abundance: -
j_gene: TRBJ2-1
CDR3nt: TGTGCCACCAGTGAAGGGCTAGCGGGAAACAATGAGCAGTTCTTC
CDR3aa: CATSEGLAGNNEQFF

v_gene: TRBV5-1
d_gene: -
abundance: -
j_gene: TRBJ2-1
CDR3nt: TGCGCCAGCAGCTTGGGGCCTAGCAGCTACAATGAGCAGTTCTTC
CDR3aa: CASSLGPSSYNEQFF

v_gene: TRBV28
d_gene: TRBD1
abundance: -
j_gene: TRBJ2-7
CDR3nt: TGTGCCAGCAGTTTCCCTCTTTGGACAGGAGACGAGCAGTACTTC
CDR3aa: CASSFPLWTGDEQYF

v_gene: TRBV7-6
d_gene: TRBD2
abundance: -
j_gene: TRBJ2-3
CDR3nt: TGTGCCAGCAGCGGGACTAGCGGGAGCGTCTCAGATACGCAGTATTTT
CDR3aa: CASSGTSGSVSDTQYF